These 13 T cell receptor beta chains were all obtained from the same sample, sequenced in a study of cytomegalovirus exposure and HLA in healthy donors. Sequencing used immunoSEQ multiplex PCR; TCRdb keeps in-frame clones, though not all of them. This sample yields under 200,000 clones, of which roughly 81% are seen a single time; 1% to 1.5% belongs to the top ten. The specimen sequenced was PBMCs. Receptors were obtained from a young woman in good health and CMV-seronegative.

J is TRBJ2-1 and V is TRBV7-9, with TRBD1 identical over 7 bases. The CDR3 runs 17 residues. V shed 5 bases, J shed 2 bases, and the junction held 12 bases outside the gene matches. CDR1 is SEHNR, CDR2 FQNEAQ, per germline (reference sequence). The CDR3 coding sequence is TGTGCCAGCAGCCCACCGTTAAGGGACAGAGCCTACAATGAGCAGTTCTTC. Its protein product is CASSPPLRDRAYNEQFF.

Written as DNA, the CDR3 is TGCGCCAGCAGCTCGGGACAGGGGATGGAGACCGGGGAGCTGTTTTTT. It encodes CASSSGQGMETGELFF. The V call is TRBV5-1, the J call TRBJ2-2; 10 bases are shared with TRBD1. J was trimmed by 5 bases and V by 3 bases; bases with no gene match: 7. Germline V gene data show CDR1 as SGHRS and CDR2 as YFSETQ. This CDR3 is built from 16 residues. Variable domain in full (rest from reference TRBV5-1 and TRBJ2-2): KAGVTQTPRYLIKTRGQQVTLSCSPISGHRSVSWYQQTPGQGLQFLFEYFSETQRNKGNFPGRFSGRQFSNSRSEMNVSTLELGDSALYLCASSSGQGMETGELFFGEGSRLTVL.

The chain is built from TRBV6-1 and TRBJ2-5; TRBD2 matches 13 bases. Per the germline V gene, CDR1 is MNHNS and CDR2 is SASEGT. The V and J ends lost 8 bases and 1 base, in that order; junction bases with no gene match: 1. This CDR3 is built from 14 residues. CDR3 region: CASRTSGGQETQYF. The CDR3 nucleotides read TGTGCCAGCCGGACTAGCGGGGGCCAAGAGACCCAGTACTTC.

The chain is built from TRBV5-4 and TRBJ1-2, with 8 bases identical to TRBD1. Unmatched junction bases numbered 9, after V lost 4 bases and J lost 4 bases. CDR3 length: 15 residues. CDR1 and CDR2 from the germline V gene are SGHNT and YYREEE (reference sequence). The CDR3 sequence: CASSRGQDSFYGYTF. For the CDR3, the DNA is TGTGCCAGCAGCCGGGGACAGGACTCTTTCTATGGCTACACCTTC.

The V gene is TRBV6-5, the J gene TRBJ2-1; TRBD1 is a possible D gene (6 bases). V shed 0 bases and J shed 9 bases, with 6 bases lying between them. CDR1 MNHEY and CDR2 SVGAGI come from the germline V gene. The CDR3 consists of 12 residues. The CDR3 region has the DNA TGTGCCAGCAGTTACTCAGGGGGTGAGCAGTTCTTC. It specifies CASSYSGGEQFF.

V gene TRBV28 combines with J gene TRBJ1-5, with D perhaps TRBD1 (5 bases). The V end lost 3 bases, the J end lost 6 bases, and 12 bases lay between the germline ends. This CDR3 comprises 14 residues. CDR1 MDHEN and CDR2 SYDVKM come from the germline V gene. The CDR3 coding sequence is TGTGCCAGCAGTTTCGCGGGGGGTGGTCAGCCCCAGCATTTT. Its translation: CASSFAGGGQPQHF.

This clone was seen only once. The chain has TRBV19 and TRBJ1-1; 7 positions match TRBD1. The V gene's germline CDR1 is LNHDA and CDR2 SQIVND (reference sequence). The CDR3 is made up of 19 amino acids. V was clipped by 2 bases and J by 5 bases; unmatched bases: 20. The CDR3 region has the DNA TGTGCCAGTAGTATAACGAAGAGGCCAGGGGGACTCAGGGGGACTGAAGCTTTCTTT. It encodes CASSITKRPGGLRGTEAFF.

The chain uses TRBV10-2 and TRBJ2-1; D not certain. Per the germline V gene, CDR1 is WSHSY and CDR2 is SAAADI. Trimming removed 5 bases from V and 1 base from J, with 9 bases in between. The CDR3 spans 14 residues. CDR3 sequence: CASSQAYSYNEQFF. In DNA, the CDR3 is TGCGCCAGCAGTCAAGCCTATTCCTACAATGAGCAGTTCTTC.

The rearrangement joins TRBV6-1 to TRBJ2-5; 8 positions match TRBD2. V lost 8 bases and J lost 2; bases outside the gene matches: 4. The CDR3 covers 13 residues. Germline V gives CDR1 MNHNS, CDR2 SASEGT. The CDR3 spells CASRGGRQETQYF. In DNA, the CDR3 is TGTGCCAGCCGCGGGGGGCGGCAAGAGACCCAGTACTTC.

CDR3 amino acids: CASSPGTSGSYEQYF. CDR3 in DNA: TGTGCCAGCAGTCCCGGGACTAGCGGTTCCTACGAGCAGTACTTC. The chain combines TRBV6-6 with TRBJ2-7; 11 nucleotides line up with TRBD2. Looked up from germline, CDR1 is MNHNY and CDR2 is SVGAGI (reference sequence). This CDR3 contains 15 residues. The junction had 4 bases not matched to a gene; V was cut back by 5 bases and J by 1 base.

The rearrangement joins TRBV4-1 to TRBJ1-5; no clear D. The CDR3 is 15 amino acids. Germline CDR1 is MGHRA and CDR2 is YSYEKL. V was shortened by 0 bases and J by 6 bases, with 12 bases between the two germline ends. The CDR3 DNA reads TGCGCCAGCAGCCAAGACCCGATCTTCAGTCAGCCCCAGCATTTT. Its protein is CASSQDPIFSQPQHF.

DNA for the CDR3: TGCGCCAGCAGCCCTGGGACAGGCCCAACTAATGAAAAACTGTTTTTT. Its protein product is CASSPGTGPTNEKLFF. The chain has TRBV4-1 and TRBJ1-4, with TRBD1 matching over 8 bases. The length of the CDR3 is 16 residues. Germline assignment: CDR1 MGHRA and CDR2 YSYEKL. With 4 bases clipped from V and 0 bases from J, the junction kept 4 bases outside the gene matches.

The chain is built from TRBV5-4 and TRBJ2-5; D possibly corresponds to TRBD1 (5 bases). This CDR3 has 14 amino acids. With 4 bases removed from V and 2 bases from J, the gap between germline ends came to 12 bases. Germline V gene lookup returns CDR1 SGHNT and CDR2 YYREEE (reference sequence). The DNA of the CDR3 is TGTGCCAGCAGCACGTCGGACACGCAAGAGACCCAGTACTTC. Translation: CASSTSDTQETQYF.